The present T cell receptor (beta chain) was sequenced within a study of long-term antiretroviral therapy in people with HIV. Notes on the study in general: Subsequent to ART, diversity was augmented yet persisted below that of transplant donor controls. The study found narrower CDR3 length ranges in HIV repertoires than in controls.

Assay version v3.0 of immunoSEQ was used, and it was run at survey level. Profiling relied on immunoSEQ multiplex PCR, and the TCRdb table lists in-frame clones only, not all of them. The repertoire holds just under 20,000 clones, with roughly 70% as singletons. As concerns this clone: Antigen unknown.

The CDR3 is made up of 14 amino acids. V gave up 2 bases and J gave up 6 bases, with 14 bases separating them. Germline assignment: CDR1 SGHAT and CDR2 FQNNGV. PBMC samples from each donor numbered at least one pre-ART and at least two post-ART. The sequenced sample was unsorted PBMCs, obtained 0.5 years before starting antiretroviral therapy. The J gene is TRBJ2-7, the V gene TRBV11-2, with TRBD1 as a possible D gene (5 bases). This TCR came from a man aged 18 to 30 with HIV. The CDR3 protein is CASSLHPGYTEQYF. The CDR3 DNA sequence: TGTGCCAGCAGCTTACATCCAGGGTATACCGAGCAGTACTTC.